The rows below give T cell receptor beta chains drawn from one sample of a study of cytomegalovirus exposure and HLA in healthy donors. TCRdb keeps only in-frame clones here, not all; method: immunoSEQ multiplex PCR. The sample records nearly 110,000 clones, less than 85% being singletons. Material for sequencing was PBMCs. Receptors originate from a man aged 55-75 years in good health and CMV-seronegative. Both conserved end residues are part of each CDR3. D genes are given only for firm matches. The size of a clone is reported for some rows only, either as once, few or many, or as a class for expanded clones.

TRBJ2-4 | . | TRBD1 | TRBV28 | TGTGCCAGCAGTCCGCCTGGACAGGGAATTGCCAAAAACATTCAGTACTTC | CASSPPGQGIAKNIQYF
TRBJ1-2 | . | . | TRBV4-1 | TGCGCCAGCAGCCAAGATGAGAGGGAGCCTCTCTATGGCTACACCTTC | CASSQDEREPLYGYTF
TRBJ1-1 | . | TRBD1 | TRBV5-1 | TGCGCCAGCAGTGAAAGGACAGGGGAAGCTTTCTTT | CASSERTGEAFF
TRBJ1-1 | . | . | TRBV4-3 | TGCGCCAGCAGAAGAAGTAGGACTCGGGGCACTGAAGCTTTCTTT | CASRRSRTRGTEAFF
TRBJ1-2 | . | TRBD1 | TRBV10-3 | TGTGCCATCAGTTCCGGACAGGGGATAGACTATGGCTACACCTTC | CAISSGQGIDYGYTF
TRBJ1-3 | . | . | TRBV5-1 | TGCGCCAGCAGCTTAGGGGGAATCAGTGGAAACACCATATATTTT | CASSLGGISGNTIYF
TRBJ1-1 | few | TRBD1 | TRBV5-1 | TGCGCCAGCAGCAAAGGGGGACAGGGCCTCTCCCTTGAAGCTTTCTTT | CASSKGGQGLSLEAFF
TRBJ2-1 | . | TRBD2 | TRBV7-3 | TGTGCCAGCAGCTTATCGACTAGCGGGGCAGATGAGCAGTTCTTC | CASSLSTSGADEQFF
TRBJ1-5 | . | . | TRBV11-1 | TGTGCCAGCAGCCCAAGCCTGGGGGCCAAAGAGAGCAATCAGCCCCAGCATTTT | CASSPSLGAKESNQPQHF
TRBJ1-3 | . | . | TRBV7-3 | TGTGCCAGCAGCTTAACGAGCGCAGGGACTGGAAACACCATATATTTT | CASSLTSAGTGNTIYF
TRBJ2-1 | . | TRBD1 | TRBV27 | TGTGCCAGCAGTTCCGCGGACAGGGGGCGCAGGGAGCAGTTCTTC | CASSSADRGRREQFF
TRBJ1-1 | . | . | TRBV18 | TGTGCCAGCTCACCACCCCCGCCCGAGAAAGCTTTCTTT | CASSPPPPEKAFF
TRBJ1-1 | once | . | TRBV7-9 | TGTGCCAGCAGCGAAGCGGTTCACACTGAAGCTTTCTTT | CASSEAVHTEAFF
TRBJ1-4 | . | TRBD1 | TRBV19 | TGTGCCAGTAGGGAAGGGGGCTATGATGAAAAACTGTTTTTT | CASREGGYDEKLFF
TRBJ1-1 | . | TRBD1 | TRBV7-2 | TGTGCCAGCAGCTTAGGCCCGACAGGGCGGGAAGCTTTCTTT | CASSLGPTGREAFF
TRBJ2-2 | . | TRBD2 | TRBV4-2 | TGTGCCAGCAGCCAAGATCGATCGACTAGCGGGGGTGGGGAGCTGTTTTTT | CASSQDRSTSGGGELFF
TRBJ2-2 | . | . | TRBV5-1 | TGCGCCAGCAGCCCAAGACAGGTATCGTCCGGGGAGCTGTTTTTT | CASSPRQVSSGELFF
TRBJ2-6 | . | . | TRBV18 | TGTGCCAGCTCACCAAACGGACTGAATTCTGGGGCCAACGTCCTGACTTTC | CASSPNGLNSGANVLTF
TRBJ2-5 | once | TRBD2 | TRBV5-1 | TGCGCCAGCAGCTTGGGGGGCGGGGGGCAAGAGACCCAGTACTTC | CASSLGGGGQETQYF
TRBJ2-3 | . | . | TRBV5-1 | TGCGCCAGCAGCTTGGTCCCTCCCACAGATACGCAGTATTTT | CASSLVPPTDTQYF
TRBJ2-7 | once | . | TRBV5-1 | TGCGCCAGCAGCTTGATGATTGAGGAGACCTACGAGCAGTACTTC | CASSLMIEETYEQYF
TRBJ2-3 | . | TRBD2 | TRBV7-3 | TGTGCCAGCAGCTCCCCCCTGGCTAGCGGGGGGGTCACAGATACGCAGTATTTT | CASSSPLASGGVTDTQYF
TRBJ1-4 | . | TRBD1 | TRBV10-3 | TGTGCCATAGGACAGGGGGCCACTAATGAAAAACTGTTTTTT | CAIGQGATNEKLFF
TRBJ1-1 | . | TRBD1 | TRBV27 | TGTGCCAGCTGCCCACAGGGGGCTTGGACTGAAGCTTTCTTT | CASCPQGAWTEAFF
TRBJ1-2 | . | TRBD1 | TRBV4-3 | TGCGCCAGCAGCCTTACAGGGGGGGGAGGCTACACCTTC | CASSLTGGGGYTF
TRBJ1-2 | . | . | TRBV28 | TGTGCCAGCAGTTCACAGCCCAGTGGCTACACCTTC | CASSSQPSGYTF
TRBJ2-2 | . | . | TRBV5-1 | TGCGCCAGCAGCCGAACGACACTCCCGAACACCGGGGAGCTGTTTTTT | CASSRTTLPNTGELFF
TRBJ2-5 | . | TRBD1 | TRBV5-5 | TGTGCCAGCAGCCCCACCCCGGGACAGGGGCAAGAGACCCAGTACTTC | CASSPTPGQGQETQYF
TRBJ2-1 | . | TRBD2 | TRBV5-6 | TGTGCCAGCAGCTCTCCAGCGGGGGGTAGGAATGAGCAGTTCTTC | CASSSPAGGRNEQFF
TRBJ1-6 | . | TRBD1 | TRBV28 | TGTGCCAGCAGTTTATGGGGATCCTACAGGGGGCAGAATTCACCCCTCCACTTT | CASSLWGSYRGQNSPLHF
TRBJ2-1 | . | . | TRBV9 | TGTGCCAGCAGCGAGGGGGGGAGCTCCTACAATGAGCAGTTCTTC | CASSEGGSSYNEQFF
TRBJ2-2 | . | . | TRBV6-6 | TGTGCCAGCCCGGACAAAAACACCGGGGAGCTGTTTTTT | CASPDKNTGELFF
TRBJ2-5 | . | . | TRBV18 | TGTGCCAGCTCCCGAGACTCAATCTGGGAGACCCAGTACTTC | CASSRDSIWETQYF
TRBJ2-7 | . | TRBD2 | TRBV7-2 | TGTGCCAGCGCCGCAAGCGGGGGGGTGGGGGAGCAGTACTTC | CASAASGGVGEQYF
TRBJ2-3 | . | TRBD1 | TRBV6-4 | TGTGCCAGCAGCCCTCAGGGGACAGGCACAGATACGCAGTATTTT | CASSPQGTGTDTQYF
TRBJ2-7 | . | . | TRBV2 | TGTGCCAGCAGTCCAGGGAGGAGCTCCTACGAGCAGTACTTC | CASSPGRSSYEQYF
TRBJ2-5 | . | . | TRBV18 | TGTGCCAGCTCTTCGACAGGTCAAGAGACCCAGTACTTC | CASSSTGQETQYF
TRBJ1-1 | . | . | TRBV5-1 | TGCGCCAGCAGTCAGGAAGGGGGCACTGAAGCTTTCTTT | CASSQEGGTEAFF
TRBJ2-1 | . | . | TRBV5-6 | TGTGCCAGCAGCCCGGGACTGAGGGATGAGCAGTTCTTC | CASSPGLRDEQFF
TRBJ2-3 | . | TRBD1 | TRBV7-3 | TGTGCCAGCAGCTCCACAGGGGGCCGGACAGATACGCAGTATTTT | CASSSTGGRTDTQYF
TRBJ2-7 | . | . | TRBV5-1 | TGCGCCAGCAGCTTGCAGGAGGGCTCCTACGAGCAGTACTTC | CASSLQEGSYEQYF
TRBJ2-7 | . | TRBD2 | TRBV19 | TGTGCCAGTAGTATAGCGGGGGGAGCCTACGAGCAGTACTTC | CASSIAGGAYEQYF
TRBJ2-5 | few | TRBD2 | TRBV25-1 | TGTGCCAGCAGTCCCGCGGGGGTACAAGAGACCCAGTACTTC | CASSPAGVQETQYF
TRBJ1-2 | . | TRBD1 | TRBV29-1 | TGCAGCGCCGCGGGACAGGGGGCCAGGTATGGCTACACCTTC | CSAAGQGARYGYTF
TRBJ2-3 | . | TRBD2 | TRBV6-4 | TGTGCCAGCAGTCAGACTAGCTTGGCCACAGATACGCAGTATTTT | CASSQTSLATDTQYF
TRBJ1-2 | few | TRBD1 | TRBV2 | TGTGCCAGCAACCCGCAGGGGACAGGGGTGGAAGGCTACACCTTC | CASNPQGTGVEGYTF
TRBJ1-2 | few | . | TRBV30 | TGTGCCTGGACAATCACAGGGTATGGCTACACCTTC | CAWTITGYGYTF
TRBJ2-3 | once | TRBD1 | TRBV4-3 | TGCGCCAGCAGCCGGGGGACAGGCACAGATACGCAGTATTTT | CASSRGTGTDTQYF
TRBJ1-1 | . | . | TRBV6-5 | TGTGCCAGCAGTTACGGGGGCTCGGGCACTGAAGCTTTCTTT | CASSYGGSGTEAFF
TRBJ1-5 | . | . | TRBV28 | TGTGCCAGCAGTCTGGGCGGGACCAGCAATCAGCCCCAGCATTTT | CASSLGGTSNQPQHF
TRBJ2-3 | . | . | TRBV7-2 | TGTGCCAGCAGCTTCCGCGGAGACAGTCCCACAGATACGCAGTATTTT | CASSFRGDSPTDTQYF
TRBJ1-1 | . | TRBD1 | TRBV19 | TGTGCCAGTAGTATAAGCGGAGGGGGCTACGCTGAAGCTTTCTTT | CASSISGGGYAEAFF
TRBJ2-4 | . | TRBD1 | TRBV4-3 | TGCGCCAGCAGCCAAGATTTGGACAGGGGTGACATTCAGTACTTC | CASSQDLDRGDIQYF
TRBJ1-3 | few | TRBD1 | TRBV5-1 | TGCGCCAGCAGCTTGGACGGGACAGTAGGAAACACCATATATTTT | CASSLDGTVGNTIYF
TRBJ1-5 | few | . | TRBV19 | TGTGCCAGTAGTCATGCCCCTATACAGGGATATAGCAATCAGCCCCAGCATTTT | CASSHAPIQGYSNQPQHF
TRBJ1-2 | . | . | TRBV7-3 | TGTGCCAGCAGCTTAGGGGGCACAGGGAACTATGGCTACACCTTC | CASSLGGTGNYGYTF
TRBJ1-1 | . | . | TRBV5-4 | TGTGCCAGCAGCAGCACAGCGAACACTGAAGCTTTCTTT | CASSSTANTEAFF
TRBJ2-3 | . | TRBD2 | TRBV9 | TGTGCCAGCAGCGTAGCCAGCGGGGGAGATACGCAGTATTTT | CASSVASGGDTQYF
TRBJ2-4 | . | TRBD1 | TRBV2 | TGTGCCAGCAGTTTTGAACAGGGGGCCAAAAACATTCAGTACTTC | CASSFEQGAKNIQYF
TRBJ2-5 | . | . | TRBV4-1 | TGCGCCAGCAGCCATCCGGGACTAGAGACCCAGTACTTC | CASSHPGLETQYF